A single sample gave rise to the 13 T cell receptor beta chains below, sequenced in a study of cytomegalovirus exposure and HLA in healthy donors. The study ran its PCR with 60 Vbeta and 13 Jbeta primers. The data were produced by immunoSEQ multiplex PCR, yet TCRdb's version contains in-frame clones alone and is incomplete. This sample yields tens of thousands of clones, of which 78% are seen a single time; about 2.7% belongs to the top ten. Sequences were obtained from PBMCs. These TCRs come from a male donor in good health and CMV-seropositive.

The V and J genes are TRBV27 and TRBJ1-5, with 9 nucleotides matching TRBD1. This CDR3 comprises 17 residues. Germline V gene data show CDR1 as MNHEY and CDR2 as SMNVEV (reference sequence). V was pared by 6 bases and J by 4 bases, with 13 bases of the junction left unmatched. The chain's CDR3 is CASSPTGPGQGNQPQHF. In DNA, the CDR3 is TGTGCCAGCAGCCCGACAGGGCCGGGACAGGGAAATCAGCCCCAGCATTTT.

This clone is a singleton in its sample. CDR3 in DNA: TGTGCCAGCAGCCAAGAAGGGGGAACTAACTATGGCTACACCTTC. Encoded protein: CASSQEGGTNYGYTF. The chain combines TRBV4-2 with TRBJ1-2, with D possibly being TRBD1 (6 bases). CDR3 length: 15 residues. Looked up from germline, CDR1 is LGHNA and CDR2 is YNFKEQ. Trimming pared 0 bases from V and 0 bases from J, leaving 8 bases between.

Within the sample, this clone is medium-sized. CDR3 sequence reads: CASSVGPHPDEQYF. CDR3 nucleotide sequence: TGTGCCAGCTCGGTGGGCCCTCACCCCGACGAGCAGTACTTC. The chain is built from TRBV6-1 and TRBJ2-7, with D unclear. Germline V gene sequence: CDR1 MNHNS, CDR2 SASEGT. The CDR3 extends over 14 amino acids. V was pared by 8 bases and J by 5 bases, with 19 bases between.

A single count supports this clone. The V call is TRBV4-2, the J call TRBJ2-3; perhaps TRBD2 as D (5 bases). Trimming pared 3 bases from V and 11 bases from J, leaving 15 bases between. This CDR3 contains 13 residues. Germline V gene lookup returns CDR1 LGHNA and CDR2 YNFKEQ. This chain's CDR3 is CASSQGAERQQYF. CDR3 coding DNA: TGTGCCAGCAGCCAGGGAGCTGAGAGACAGCAGTATTTT.

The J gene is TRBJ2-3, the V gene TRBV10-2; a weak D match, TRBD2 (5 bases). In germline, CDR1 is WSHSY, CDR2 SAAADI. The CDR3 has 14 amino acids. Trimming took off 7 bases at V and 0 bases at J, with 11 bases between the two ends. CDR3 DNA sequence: TGCGCCAGCACCGGACTGTCTAGCACAGATACGCAGTATTTT. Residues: CASTGLSSTDTQYF.

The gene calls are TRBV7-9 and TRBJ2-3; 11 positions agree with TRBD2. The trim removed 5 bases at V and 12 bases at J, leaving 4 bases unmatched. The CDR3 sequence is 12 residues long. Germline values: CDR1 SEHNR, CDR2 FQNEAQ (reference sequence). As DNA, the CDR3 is TGTGCCAGCAGCCGCGGACTAGCGGGCCAGTATTTT. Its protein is CASSRGLAGQYF.

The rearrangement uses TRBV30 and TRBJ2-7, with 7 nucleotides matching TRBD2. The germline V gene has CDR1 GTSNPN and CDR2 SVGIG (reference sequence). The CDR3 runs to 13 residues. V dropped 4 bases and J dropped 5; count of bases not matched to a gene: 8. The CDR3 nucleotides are TGTGCCTGGACGCCCAGCGGGACCGACGAGCAGTACTTC. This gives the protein CAWTPSGTDEQYF.

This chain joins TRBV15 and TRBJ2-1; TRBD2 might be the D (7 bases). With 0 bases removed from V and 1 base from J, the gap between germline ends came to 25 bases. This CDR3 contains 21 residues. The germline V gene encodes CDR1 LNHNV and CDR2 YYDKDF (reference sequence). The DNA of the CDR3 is TGTGCCACCAGCAGAGACATCGGCGGGGGCTGGTCAATCAGGTCCTACAATGAGCAGTTCTTC. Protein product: CATSRDIGGGWSIRSYNEQFF.

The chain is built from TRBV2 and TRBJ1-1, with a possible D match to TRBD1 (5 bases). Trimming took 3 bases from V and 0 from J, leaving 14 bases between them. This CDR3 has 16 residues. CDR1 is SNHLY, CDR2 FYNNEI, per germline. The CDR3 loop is CASSEVSSRVNTEAFF. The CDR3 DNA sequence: TGTGCCAGCAGTGAGGTCTCTTCCAGGGTGAACACTGAAGCTTTCTTT.

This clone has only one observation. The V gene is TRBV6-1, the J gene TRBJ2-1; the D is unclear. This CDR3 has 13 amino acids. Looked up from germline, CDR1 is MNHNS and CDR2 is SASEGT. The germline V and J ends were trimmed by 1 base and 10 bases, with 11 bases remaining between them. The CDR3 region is CASSEGWLKEQFF. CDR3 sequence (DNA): TGTGCCAGCAGTGAAGGGTGGCTGAAGGAGCAGTTCTTC.

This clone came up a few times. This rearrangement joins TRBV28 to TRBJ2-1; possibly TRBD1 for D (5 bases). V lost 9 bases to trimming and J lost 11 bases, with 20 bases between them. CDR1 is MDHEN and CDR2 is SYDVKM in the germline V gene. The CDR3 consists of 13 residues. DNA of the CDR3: TGTGCCAGTGAAACGTTTAGGGGTGTGAAGCAGTTCTTC. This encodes CASETFRGVKQFF.

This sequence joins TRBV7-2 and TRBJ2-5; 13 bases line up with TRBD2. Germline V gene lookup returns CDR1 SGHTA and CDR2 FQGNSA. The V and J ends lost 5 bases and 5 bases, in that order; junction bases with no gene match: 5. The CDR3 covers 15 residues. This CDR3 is CASSTRTSGSETQYF. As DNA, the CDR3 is TGTGCCAGCAGCACTCGGACTAGCGGGAGTGAGACCCAGTACTTC.

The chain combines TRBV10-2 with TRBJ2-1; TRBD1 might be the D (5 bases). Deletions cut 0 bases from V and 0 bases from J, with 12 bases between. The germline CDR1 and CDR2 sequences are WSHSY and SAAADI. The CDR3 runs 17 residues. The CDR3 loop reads CASSESLGARSYNEQFF. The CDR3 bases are TGCGCCAGCAGTGAGTCGTTAGGGGCCCGCTCCTACAATGAGCAGTTCTTC.